The 4 T cell receptor beta chains below all came from one sample that was sequenced in a study of blood T cell repertoires in COVID-19. TCRdb keeps only in-frame clones here, not all; method: immunoSEQ multiplex PCR. The table lists some 110,000 clones, 82% of them singletons. Sequencing was carried out using peripheral blood. The receptors stem from a man between 65 and 85 years old with acute or convalescent COVID-19.

The chain employs TRBV5-1 and TRBJ1-2; D unresolved. The CDR3 is 15 residues long. Trimming cost V 2 bases and J 2 bases, with 13 bases left between them. Germline V gene data show CDR1 as SGHRS and CDR2 as YFSETQ. As DNA, the CDR3 is TGCGCCAGCAGCTTCGGGTCAGAAAAGAACTATGGCTACACCTTC. This codes for CASSFGSEKNYGYTF.

Turning to this clone: One end of the junction is discordant with germline, which a read error may explain. The chain has TRBV11-2 and TRBJ1-2; D unclear. The V gene's germline CDR1 is SGHAT and CDR2 FQNNGV. CDR3 length equals 14 residues. This CDR3 is CASTLDRVGVGYTF. CDR3 sequence (DNA): TGTGCCAGCACCTTAGATCGAGTCGGGGTGGGCTACACCTTC.

V gene TRBV10-1 combines with J gene TRBJ2-3, with 9 bases matching TRBD2. The trim removed 6 bases at V and 0 bases at J, leaving 7 bases unmatched. Germline V lookup: CDR1 WNHNN, CDR2 SYGVQD (reference sequence). The CDR3 contains 16 residues. CDR3 region: CASRFKTSGSTDTQYF. In DNA, the CDR3 is TGCGCCAGCAGATTTAAGACTAGCGGAAGCACAGATACGCAGTATTTT.

This rearrangement joins TRBV4-1 to TRBJ2-2; 14 bases match TRBD2. V shed 4 bases, J shed 7 bases, and the junction held 11 bases outside the gene matches. CDR1 MGHRA and CDR2 YSYEKL come from the germline V gene. This CDR3 contains 18 residues. The CDR3 here is CASSLRTSGRRISGELFF. The CDR3 DNA is TGCGCCAGCAGCCTTCGGACTAGCGGGAGGAGGATAAGCGGGGAGCTGTTTTTT.